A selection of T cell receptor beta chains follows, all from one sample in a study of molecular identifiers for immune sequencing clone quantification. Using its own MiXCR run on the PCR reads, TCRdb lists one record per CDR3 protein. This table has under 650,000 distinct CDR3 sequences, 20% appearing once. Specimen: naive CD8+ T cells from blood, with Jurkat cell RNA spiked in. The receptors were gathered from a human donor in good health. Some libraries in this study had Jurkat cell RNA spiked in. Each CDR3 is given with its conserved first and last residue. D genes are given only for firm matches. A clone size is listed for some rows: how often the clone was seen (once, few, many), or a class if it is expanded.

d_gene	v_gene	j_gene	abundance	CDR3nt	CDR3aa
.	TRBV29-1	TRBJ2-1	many	TGCAGCGTTCAGCCTCCTTTCAGCGGTGAGCAGTTCTTC	CSVQPPFSGEQFF
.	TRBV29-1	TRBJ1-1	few	TGCAGCGTTGAATTGGGTCAGGGTTTTGAAGCTTTCTTT	CSVELGQGFEAFF
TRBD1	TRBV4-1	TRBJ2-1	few	TGCGCCAGCAGCCCAGGACAGGGGGTGGGGTCCGAGCAGTTCTTC	CASSPGQGVGSEQFF
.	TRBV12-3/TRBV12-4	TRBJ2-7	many	TGTGCCAGCAGTTCGGACCGAAACTCCTACGAGCAGTACTTC	CASSSDRNSYEQYF
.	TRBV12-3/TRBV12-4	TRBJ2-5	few	TGTGCCAGTTCAGAATCAGTGTACCAAGAGACCCAGTACTTC	CASSESVYQETQYF
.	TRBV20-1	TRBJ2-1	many	TGCAGTGCTAGAGATGGTCGTTCTCAGTTCTTC	CSARDGRSQFF
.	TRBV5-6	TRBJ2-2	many	TGTGCCAGCAGCTTGGAACTATTCGGGGAGCTGTTTTTT	CASSLELFGELFF
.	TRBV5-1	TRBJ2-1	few	TGCGCCAGCAGCGATACCGGGACTCCCGAGTTCTTC	CASSDTGTPEFF
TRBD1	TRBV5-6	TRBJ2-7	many	TGTGCCAGCAGCTTGGTGGGGGACAGCCCCGAGCAGTACTTC	CASSLVGDSPEQYF
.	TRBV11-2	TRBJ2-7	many	TGTGCCAGCAGCTTAGGCGCGGGGGCCACCTACGAGCAGTACTTC	CASSLGAGATYEQYF
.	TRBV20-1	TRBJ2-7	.	TGCAGTGCTAGAGACGGGACGTTGACCTACGAGCAGTACTTC	CSARDGTLTYEQYF
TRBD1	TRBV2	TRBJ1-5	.	TGTGCCAGCAGTCTCAATACAGGGGCATTAAGCAATCAGCCCCAGCATTTT	CASSLNTGALSNQPQHF
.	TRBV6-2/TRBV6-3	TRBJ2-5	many	TGTGCCAGCTTAACCCCGGGCACCGAGACCCAGTACTTC	CASLTPGTETQYF
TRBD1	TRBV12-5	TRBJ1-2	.	TGTGCTAGTGGTTTGGAGGGACAGACCCATTATGGCTACACCTTT	CASGLEGQTHYGYTF
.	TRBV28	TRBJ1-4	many	TGTGCCAGCAGTTTCACAGATGACGACGTTAATGAAAAACTGTTTTTT	CASSFTDDDVNEKLFF
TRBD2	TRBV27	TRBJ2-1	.	TGTGCCAGCAGTTTATCAGCGGGAGGGGGTTCCTACAATGAGCAGTTCTTC	CASSLSAGGGSYNEQFF
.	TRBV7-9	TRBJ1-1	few	TGTGCCAGCAGCTTAGCGGGCGTCACTGAAGCTTTCTTT	CASSLAGVTEAFF
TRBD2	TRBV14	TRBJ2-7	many	TGTGCCAGCAGCCAAGGTCCCCCGGGGACTATCCTATACGAGCAGTACTTC	CASSQGPPGTILYEQYF
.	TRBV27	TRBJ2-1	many	TGTGCCAGCAGGAAGTGGGGGTCCTACAATGAGCAGTTCTTC	CASRKWGSYNEQFF
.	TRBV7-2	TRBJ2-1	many	TGTGCCAGCAGCTTGGGGGTAGAGGGCAATGAGCAGTTCTTC	CASSLGVEGNEQFF
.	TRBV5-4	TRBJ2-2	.	TGTGCCATACGAGGGGCGAACACCGGGGAGCTGTTTTTT	CAIRGANTGELFF
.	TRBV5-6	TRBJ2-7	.	TGTGCCAGCACCCGGGGGCCGATAGACTACGAGCAGTACTTC	CASTRGPIDYEQYF
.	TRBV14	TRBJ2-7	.	TGTGCCAGCAGCCTCACAGTTATTTACGAGCAGTACTTC	CASSLTVIYEQYF
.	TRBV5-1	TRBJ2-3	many	TGCGCCAGCAGCCCAGACGGGGGCACAGATACGCAGTATTTT	CASSPDGGTDTQYF
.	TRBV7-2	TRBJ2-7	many	TGTGCCAGCAGCTTCTACGGGGGTGGCGGCTACGAGCAGTACTTC	CASSFYGGGGYEQYF
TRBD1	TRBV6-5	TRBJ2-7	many	TGTGCCAGCAGTACCCAGGGGGCCAACGAGCAGTACTTC	CASSTQGANEQYF
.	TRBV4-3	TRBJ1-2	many	TGCGCCAGCAGCCAAAGCCAGGAAGACCTAATAAACTATGGCTACACCTTC	CASSQSQEDLINYGYTF
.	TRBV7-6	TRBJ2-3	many	TGTGCCAGCAGCGAACAGGGAGGTACGCAGTATTTT	CASSEQGGTQYF
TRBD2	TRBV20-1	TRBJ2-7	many	TGCAGTGCCCCGCCCATAGCGGGATACGAGCAGTACTTC	CSAPPIAGYEQYF
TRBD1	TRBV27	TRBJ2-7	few	TGTGCCAGCAGTTTATCGATACAGGGGGCTTCCTACGAGCAGTACTTC	CASSLSIQGASYEQYF
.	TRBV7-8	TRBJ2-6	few	TGTGCCAGCAGACACGTGGGGGGTACTGGGGCCAACGTCCTGACTTTC	CASRHVGGTGANVLTF
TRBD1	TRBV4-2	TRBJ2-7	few	TGTGCCAGCAGCCAAGACCAGGGACCCGGGACAGGGGGCCACGAGCAGTACTTC	CASSQDQGPGTGGHEQYF
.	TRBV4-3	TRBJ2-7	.	TGCGCCAGCAGCCAAGATCATAGACAGGAGGGCGGCGAGCAGTACTTC	CASSQDHRQEGGEQYF
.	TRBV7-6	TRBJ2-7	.	TGTGCCAGCAGCCAGGGACACTTGACATACGAGCAGTACTTC	CASSQGHLTYEQYF
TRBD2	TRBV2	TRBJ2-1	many	TGTGCCAGCAGTGAAGAGACTAGCGCCGAATTTGAGCAGTTCTTC	CASSEETSAEFEQFF
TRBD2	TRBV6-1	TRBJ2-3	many	TGTGCCAGCAGAGAGAGGCTAGCGGGGGGGCCCTCAGATACGCAGTATTTT	CASRERLAGGPSDTQYF
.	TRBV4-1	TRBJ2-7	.	TGCGCCAGCAGCCACCCAGGAGAGGCCTACGAGCGGTACTTC	CASSHPGEAYERYF
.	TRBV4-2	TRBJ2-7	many	TGTGCCAGCAGCCAAGATCCAGGTTCGAGCTCCTACGAGCAGTACTTC	CASSQDPGSSSYEQYF
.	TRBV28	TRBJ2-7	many	TGTGCCAGCAGTCCACAATGGGGTTTTGGATACGAGCAGTACTTC	CASSPQWGFGYEQYF
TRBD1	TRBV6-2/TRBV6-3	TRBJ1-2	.	TGTGCCAGCAGTCCCGGGACAGAGCGCAACTATGGCTACACCTTC	CASSPGTERNYGYTF
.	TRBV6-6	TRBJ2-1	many	TGTGCCAGCAGTCCGTACCCCCAGGAGCAGTTCTTC	CASSPYPQEQFF
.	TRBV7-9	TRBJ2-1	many	TGTGCCAGCAGCTTAGAGGTCGATGAGCAGTTCTTC	CASSLEVDEQFF
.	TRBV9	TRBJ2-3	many	TGTGCCAGCAGCGTAGACACCGGGGCCCCCGCCCCAGATACGCAGTATTTT	CASSVDTGAPAPDTQYF
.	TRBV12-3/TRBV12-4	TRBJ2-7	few	TGTGCCAGCAGCACCTACTCCTACGAGCAGTACTTC	CASSTYSYEQYF
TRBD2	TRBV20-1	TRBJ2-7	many	TGCAGTGCTGCGGGACTCACGAGGACTAGCGGGAGGTTAAGCGAGCAGTACTTC	CSAAGLTRTSGRLSEQYF
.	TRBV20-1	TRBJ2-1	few	TGCAGTGCTAGGCCTCAAAATTACGATGAGCAGTTCTTC	CSARPQNYDEQFF